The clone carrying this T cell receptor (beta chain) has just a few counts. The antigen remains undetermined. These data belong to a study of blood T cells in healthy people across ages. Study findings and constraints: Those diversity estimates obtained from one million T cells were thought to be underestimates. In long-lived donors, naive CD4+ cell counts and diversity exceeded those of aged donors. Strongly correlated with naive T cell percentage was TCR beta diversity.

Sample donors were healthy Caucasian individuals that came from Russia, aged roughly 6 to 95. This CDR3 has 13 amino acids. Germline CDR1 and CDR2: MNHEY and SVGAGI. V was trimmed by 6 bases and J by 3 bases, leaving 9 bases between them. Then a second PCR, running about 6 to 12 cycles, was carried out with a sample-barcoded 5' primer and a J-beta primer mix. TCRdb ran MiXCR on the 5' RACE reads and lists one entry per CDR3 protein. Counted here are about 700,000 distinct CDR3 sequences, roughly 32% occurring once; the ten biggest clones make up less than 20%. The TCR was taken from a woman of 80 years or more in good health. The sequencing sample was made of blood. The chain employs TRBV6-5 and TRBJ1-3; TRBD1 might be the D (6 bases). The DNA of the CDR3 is TGTGCCAGCAGGCCCAGGGGTGGAAACACCATATATTTT. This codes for CASRPRGGNTIYF.